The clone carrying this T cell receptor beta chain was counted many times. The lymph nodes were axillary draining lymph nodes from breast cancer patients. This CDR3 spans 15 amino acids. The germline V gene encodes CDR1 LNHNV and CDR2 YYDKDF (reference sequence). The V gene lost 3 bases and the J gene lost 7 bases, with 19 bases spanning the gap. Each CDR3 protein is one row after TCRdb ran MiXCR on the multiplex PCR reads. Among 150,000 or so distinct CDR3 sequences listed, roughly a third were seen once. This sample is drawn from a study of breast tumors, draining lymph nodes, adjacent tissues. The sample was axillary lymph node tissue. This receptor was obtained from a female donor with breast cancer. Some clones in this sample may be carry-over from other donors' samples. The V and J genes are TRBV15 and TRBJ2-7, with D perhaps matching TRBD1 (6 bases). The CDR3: CATSSDRTVMGEQYF. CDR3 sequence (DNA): TGTGCCACCAGCAGCGATAGGACAGTTATGGGTGAGCAGTACTTC.